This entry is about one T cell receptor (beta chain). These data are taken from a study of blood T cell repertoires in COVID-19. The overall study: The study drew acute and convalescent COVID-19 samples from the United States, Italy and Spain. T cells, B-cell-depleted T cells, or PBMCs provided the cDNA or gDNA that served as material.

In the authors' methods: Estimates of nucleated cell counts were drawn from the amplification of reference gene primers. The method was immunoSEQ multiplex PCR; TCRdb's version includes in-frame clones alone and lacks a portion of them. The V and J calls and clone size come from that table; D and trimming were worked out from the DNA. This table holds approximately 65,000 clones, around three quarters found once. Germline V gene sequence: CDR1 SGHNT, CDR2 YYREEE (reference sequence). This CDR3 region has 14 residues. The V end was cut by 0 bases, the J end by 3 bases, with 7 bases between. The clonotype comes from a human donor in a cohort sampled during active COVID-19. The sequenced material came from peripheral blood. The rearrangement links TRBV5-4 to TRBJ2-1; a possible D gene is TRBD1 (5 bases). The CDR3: CASSLAGLYNEQFF. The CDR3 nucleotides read TGTGCCAGCAGCTTGGCAGGGCTCTACAATGAGCAGTTCTTC.